The 32 T cell receptor beta chains presented below share a single source sample, sequenced in a study of shared T cell receptors in the human thymus. Profiling relied on immunoSEQ multiplex PCR, and the TCRdb table lists in-frame clones only, not all of them. The sample contains hundreds of thousands of clones, roughly 74% of which appear only once. These data also formed part of another study, on human thymus T cells.

Sequencing was done on a sample of thymocytes. Every receptor here comes from a boy in the first two years of life with a congenital heart defect.

The rearrangement joins TRBV25-1 to TRBJ1-1, with 7 bases lining up with TRBD1. The CDR3 totals 13 residues. Per germline, CDR1 MGHDK and CDR2 SYGVNS. The V gene end was trimmed by 6 bases and the J gene end by 5 bases; junction bases not matched to a gene: 6. The CDR3 DNA sequence: TGTGCCAGCAGGACAGGGCAAAGAACTGAAGCTTTCTTT. Translation gives CASRTGQRTEAFF.

This sequence joins TRBV30 and TRBJ1-3, with a tentative D call TRBD1 (5 bases). Trimming stripped 3 bases from V and 0 bases from J, with 18 bases between. This CDR3 region has 17 residues. Germline V lookup: CDR1 GTSNPN, CDR2 SVGIG (reference sequence). CDR3 loop: CAWSNPDSGLSGNTIYF. In DNA form, the CDR3 reads TGTGCCTGGAGCAACCCAGACAGTGGCCTCTCTGGAAACACCATATATTTT.

This chain joins TRBV9 and TRBJ2-1, with D perhaps matching TRBD2 (7 bases). With 0 bases removed from V and 7 bases from J, the gap between germline ends came to 14 bases. Germline assignment: CDR1 SGDLS and CDR2 YYNGEE. The CDR3 runs to 15 residues. CDR3 coding DNA: TGTGCCAGCAGCGTAGAGGGGGGAGGGGAGAATGAGCAGTTCTTC. This encodes CASSVEGGGENEQFF.

The V gene is TRBV19, the J gene TRBJ2-7, with D possibly being TRBD2 (6 bases). Germline assignment: CDR1 LNHDA and CDR2 SQIVND (reference sequence). The length of the CDR3 is 13 residues. The V end was cut by 4 bases, the J end by 5 bases, with 12 bases between. The CDR3 nucleotides are TGTGCCAGTAGTACGGGACTGATCGACGAGCAGTACTTC. Protein: CASSTGLIDEQYF. The whole variable domain, filled in from reference TRBV19 and TRBJ2-7, reads DGGITQSPKYLFRKEGQNVTLSCEQNLNHDAMYWYRQDPGQGLRLIYYSQIVNDFQKGDIAEGYSVSREKKESFPLTVTSAQKNPTAFYLCASSTGLIDEQYFGPGTRLTVT.

V is TRBV7-6 and J is TRBJ2-7; 7 nucleotides match TRBD2. With 0 bases clipped from V and 7 bases from J, the junction kept 6 bases outside the gene matches. CDR1 is SGHVS and CDR2 is FNYEAQ in the germline V gene. The CDR3 has 14 amino acids. CDR3 nucleotides: TGTGCCAGCAGCTTAGCGGGAGGGTCGAGTGAGCAGTACTTC. Protein product: CASSLAGGSSEQYF.

The CDR3 nucleotides read TGTGCCTGGAGTGGACAGGGGGCGGATTATGGCTACACCTTC. It specifies CAWSGQGADYGYTF. The chain combines TRBV30 with TRBJ1-2, with 10 bases lining up with TRBD1. Losses at the gene ends were 1 base for V and 5 bases for J; bases not matched to a gene: 4. Germline V gives CDR1 GTSNPN, CDR2 SVGIG (reference sequence). The CDR3 runs 14 residues. Combining the CDR3 with reference TRBV30 and TRBJ1-2 gives the whole variable domain SQTIHQWPATLVQPVGSPLSLECTVEGTSNPNLYWYRQAAGRGLQLLFYSVGIGQISSEVPQNLSASRPQDRQFILSSKKLLLSDSGFYLCAWSGQGADYGYTFGSGTRLTVV.

The chain couples TRBV29-1 to TRBJ2-2; TRBD2 matches 11 bases. The ends lost 3 bases at V and 6 bases at J; junction bases unmatched: 6. CDR3 length: 15 residues. Germline lookup yields CDR1 SQVTM and CDR2 ANQGSEA. This chain's CDR3 is CSVESSSGRAGELFF. The CDR3 DNA follows: TGCAGCGTTGAGTCGAGTAGCGGGAGGGCCGGGGAGCTGTTTTTT.

The table lists this clone with a few counts. The V call is TRBV6-5, the J call TRBJ2-7; weak D call: TRBD2 (6 bases). Germline CDR1 and CDR2: MNHEY and SVGAGI. The CDR3 totals 16 residues. The V and J ends lost 2 bases and 1 base respectively, with 15 bases between them. CDR3 sequence (DNA): TGTGCCAGCAGTTACCGGGAGAGTAGGGAGTCCTACGAGCAGTACTTC. It specifies CASSYRESRESYEQYF.

The gene calls are TRBV15 and TRBJ1-3; TRBD1 matches 7 bases. The CDR3 length is 16 residues. The J segment lost 2 bases and the V segment lost 5 bases, leaving 9 bases of the junction unmatched. In germline, CDR1 is LNHNV, CDR2 YYDKDF (reference sequence). In DNA, the CDR3 is TGTGCCACCAGCGGCGGTAGGAGGGGGCCTGGAAACACCATATATTTT. Its protein product is CATSGGRRGPGNTIYF.

In this sample, this clone turned up once. The chain is built from TRBV6-5 and TRBJ1-4, with D unresolved. There are 16 residues in the CDR3. The germline V gene has CDR1 MNHEY and CDR2 SVGAGI. V was trimmed by 2 bases and J by 8 bases, leaving 18 bases between them. The CDR3 loop is CASSYAATPEVEKLFF. Written as DNA, the CDR3 is TGTGCCAGCAGTTACGCCGCAACACCGGAGGTAGAAAAACTGTTTTTT.

In the case of this clone: A read error may produce the germline difference seen at one junction end. The chain recombines TRBV14 with TRBJ2-1, with 9 bases aligning to TRBD2. The CDR3 spans 16 residues. CDR1 SGHDN and CDR2 FVKESK come from the germline V gene. CDR3 residues: CASSQKSGPGGRALVF. The DNA for the CDR3 is TGTGCCAGCAGCCAAAAGTCAGGTCCTGGCGGGAGGGCCTTGGTCTTC.

This chain joins TRBV7-2 and TRBJ1-1; D is possibly TRBD1 (6 bases). Germline assignment: CDR1 SGHTA and CDR2 FQGNSA. CDR3 length: 16 amino acids. V lost 6 bases and J 0 bases, leaving 17 bases between the germline ends. The chain's CDR3 is CASRYWTATVNTEAFF. Written as DNA, the CDR3 is TGTGCCAGCAGATATTGGACAGCGACGGTGAACACTGAAGCTTTCTTT. Based on the CDR3 plus reference TRBV7-2 and TRBJ1-1, the full variable domain is GAGVSQSPSNKVTEKGKDVELRCDPISGHTALYWYRQSLGQGLEFLIYFQGNSAPDKSGLPSDRFSAERTGGSVSTLTIQRTQQEDSAVYLCASRYWTATVNTEAFFGQGTRLTVV.

This chain connects TRBV5-4 to TRBJ2-7, with 8 bases that match TRBD2. V shed 1 base, J shed 0 bases, and the junction held 9 bases outside the gene matches. Germline loops: CDR1 SGHNT, CDR2 YYREEE (reference sequence). The CDR3 totals 17 residues. The CDR3 DNA follows: TGTGCCAGCAGCTTGTGGCTAGCGGGCCTCGTCTCCTACGAGCAGTACTTC. Protein product: CASSLWLAGLVSYEQYF.

This clone turned up a few times. The chain recombines TRBV11-2 with TRBJ2-1; D might be TRBD2 (8 bases). The germline CDR1 and CDR2 sequences are SGHAT and FQNNGV. CDR3 length equals 16 residues. V gave up 6 bases and J gave up 2 bases, with 17 bases separating them. CDR3 DNA: TGTGCCAGCAGTTCGGGAGGGGGCTTCACCTACAATGAGCAGTTCTTC. Protein product: CASSSGGGFTYNEQFF.

The chain combines TRBV5-1 with TRBJ2-7; perhaps TRBD1 as D (6 bases). Per germline, CDR1 SGHRS and CDR2 YFSETQ. V gave up 4 bases and J gave up 4 bases, with 12 bases separating them. The CDR3 length is 13 residues. CDR3: CASSLRDIYEQYF. CDR3 coding DNA: TGCGCCAGCAGCCTCCGGGACATTTACGAGCAGTACTTC.

The rearrangement links TRBV28 to TRBJ2-1, with a weak D call TRBD2 (6 bases). The germline V gene has CDR1 MDHEN and CDR2 SYDVKM. The CDR3 is made up of 14 amino acids. Trimming removed 7 bases at V and 4 bases at J, with 14 bases between. CDR3 loop: CASMGRERYNEQFF. The CDR3 coding sequence is TGTGCCAGCATGGGACGGGAGAGGTACAATGAGCAGTTCTTC.

The J gene is TRBJ2-2, the V gene TRBV27, with D tentatively TRBD1 (5 bases). Germline assignment: CDR1 MNHEY and CDR2 SMNVEV (reference sequence). The germline V and J ends were trimmed by 1 base and 3 bases, with 12 bases remaining between them. This CDR3 has 16 amino acids. CDR3 nucleotides: TGTGCCAGCAGTTTATGGGTAGGGGTCCACACCGGGGAGCTGTTTTTT. Translated, it gives CASSLWVGVHTGELFF.

This clone was observed a handful of times. This specimen includes other DNA sequences encoding the same CDR3. The gene calls are TRBV20-1 and TRBJ2-1; D is possibly TRBD1 (6 bases). Trimming took off 6 bases at V and 3 bases at J, with 6 bases between the two ends. Germline values: CDR1 DFQATT, CDR2 SNEGSKA (reference sequence). This CDR3 spans 11 amino acids. The DNA for the CDR3 is TGCAGTGCGACAGGCTACAATGAGCAGTTCTTC. This encodes CSATGYNEQFF.

The CDR3 loop is CASVRTSGSSYEQYF. Written as DNA, the CDR3 is TGTGCCAGCGTAAGGACTAGCGGGTCCTCCTACGAGCAGTACTTC. V usage is TRBV11-2 and J usage is TRBJ2-7; TRBD2 matches 11 bases. From germline, CDR1 is SGHAT and CDR2 FQNNGV. With 8 bases clipped from V and 0 bases from J, the junction kept 6 bases outside the gene matches. CDR3 length equals 15 residues.

This clone was counted between two and nine times. In DNA form, the CDR3 reads TGCGCCAGCAGCCCTAAGCTCCGGAGCTCCTACAATGAGCAGTTCTTC. Amino acids: CASSPKLRSSYNEQFF. V usage is TRBV4-3 and J usage is TRBJ2-1; D uncertain. Germline CDR1 and CDR2: LGHNA and YSLEER. Trimming removed 4 bases at V and 0 bases at J, with 13 bases between. This CDR3 spans 16 amino acids.

The gene calls are TRBV10-3 and TRBJ2-5; TRBD2 might be the D (5 bases). CDR1 and CDR2 from the germline V gene are ENHRY and SYGVKD. V shed 6 bases and J shed 2 bases, with 16 bases lying between them. There are 15 residues in the CDR3. The CDR3 DNA follows: TGTGCCATCAGGGAAACTCGGAGCGGTCAAGAGACCCAGTACTTC. Its translation is CAIRETRSGQETQYF.

A few counts support this clone. The CDR3 DNA reads TGTGCCAGCACCAATCTGGGGGGGGCTAACACTGAAGCTTTCTTT. Encoded protein: CASTNLGGANTEAFF. V gene TRBV7-8 combines with J gene TRBJ1-1; D possibly corresponds to TRBD1 (6 bases). CDR1 is SGHVS and CDR2 is FQNEAQ in the germline V gene. CDR3 size: 15 residues. Trimming took off 7 bases at V and 2 bases at J, with 17 bases between the two ends.

The genes are TRBV19 and TRBJ2-5; TRBD2 might be the D (5 bases). The germline gives CDR1 LNHDA, CDR2 SQIVND (reference sequence). Trimming stripped 9 bases from V and 2 bases from J, with 13 bases between. This CDR3 is 13 amino acids long. The CDR3 reads CASGLAEQETQYF. The CDR3 region has the DNA TGTGCCAGCGGGCTAGCAGAACAAGAGACCCAGTACTTC.

This chain links TRBV6-6 with TRBJ1-1; D not resolved. Trimming shortened V by 5 bases and J by 1 base, and 2 bases separated the two germline ends. Germline V CDR1 and CDR2: MNHNY, SVGAGI (reference sequence). The CDR3 extends over 11 amino acids. DNA of the CDR3: TGTGCCAGCAGTCGGAACACTGAAGCTTTCTTT. It specifies CASSRNTEAFF.

Written as DNA, the CDR3 is TGTGCCTGGAGGGCCTCTGGACAGGGGGTACGGCCCCAGCATTTT. This gives the protein CAWRASGQGVRPQHF. This sequence joins TRBV30 and TRBJ1-5; the match to TRBD1 covers 10 bases. The ends lost 3 bases at V and 9 bases at J; junction bases unmatched: 11. This CDR3 spans 15 amino acids. Looked up from germline, CDR1 is GTSNPN and CDR2 is SVGIG (reference sequence).

V and J are TRBV5-4 and TRBJ2-4; TRBD1 might be the D (5 bases). Germline V gene sequence: CDR1 SGHNT, CDR2 YYREEE (reference sequence). This CDR3 contains 17 residues. V was cut by 4 bases and J by 3 bases, with 20 bases left in between. The CDR3, as DNA: TGTGCCAGCAGCCCGGTTGCCACGGACAAGGGCAAAAACATTCAGTACTTC. This translates into CASSPVATDKGKNIQYF.

The chain recombines TRBV27 with TRBJ2-7, with 9 bases matching TRBD1. The V gene's germline CDR1 is MNHEY and CDR2 SMNVEV (reference sequence). CDR3 length equals 15 residues. The V and J ends lost 5 bases and 2 bases, in that order; junction bases with no gene match: 7. The CDR3 region has the DNA TGTGCCAGCAGTCCCGGACAGGGGCCTGCCTACGAGCAGTACTTC. Protein sequence: CASSPGQGPAYEQYF.

The gene calls are TRBV4-3 and TRBJ2-3; TRBD2 agrees at 9 bases. Germline V gene data show CDR1 as LGHNA and CDR2 as YSLEER. The CDR3 covers 17 residues. The V gene end was trimmed by 0 bases and the J gene end by 0 bases; junction bases not matched to a gene: 4. This chain's CDR3 is CASSQDGLARSTDTQYF. CDR3 sequence (DNA): TGCGCCAGCAGCCAAGATGGACTAGCGCGTAGCACAGATACGCAGTATTTT.

The rearrangement links TRBV6-1 to TRBJ1-3; TRBD1 is a possible D gene (5 bases). Germline loops: CDR1 MNHNS, CDR2 SASEGT. Trimming stripped 3 bases from V and 0 bases from J, with 24 bases between. The CDR3 runs to 20 residues. CDR3 residues: CASSDGCRGKGLFSGNTIYF. CDR3 DNA sequence: TGTGCCAGCAGTGATGGGTGTCGCGGGAAGGGACTTTTCTCTGGAAACACCATATATTTT.

The chain is built from TRBV28 and TRBJ1-2, with 9 bases identical to TRBD1. The CDR3 runs 14 residues. Germline assignment: CDR1 MDHEN and CDR2 SYDVKM. Losses at the gene ends were 6 bases for V and 6 bases for J; bases not matched to a gene: 8. CDR3 sequence reads: CASRTGGESNGYTF. The CDR3 bases are TGTGCCAGCAGGACAGGGGGGGAGTCGAATGGCTACACCTTC.

The V gene is TRBV7-2, the J gene TRBJ2-3; 7 bases line up with TRBD1. Germline V gene lookup returns CDR1 SGHTA and CDR2 FQGNSA. V shed 3 bases and J 2 bases; nucleotides not matched to a gene: 11. CDR3 size: 17 residues. The CDR3 protein is CASSLNQQQGNTDTQYF. CDR3 bases: TGTGCCAGCAGCTTGAACCAACAACAGGGGAACACAGATACGCAGTATTTT.

This clone was picked up a small number of times. The chain has TRBV27 and TRBJ1-4; possible D gene TRBD1, 5 bases. The CDR3 runs to 16 residues. Looked up from germline, CDR1 is MNHEY and CDR2 is SMNVEV (reference sequence). Trimming removed 4 bases from V and 7 bases from J, with 19 bases in between. The CDR3 reads CASSSLPGIGGEKLFF. The CDR3 DNA reads TGTGCCAGCAGTTCCCTACCCGGGATCGGGGGTGAAAAACTGTTTTTT.